The present entry profiles one T cell receptor beta chain with its context. The data stem from a study of blood T cell repertoires in COVID-19. Source study methods: Quantification of nucleated cells was approximated via reference gene primer amplification. Using immunoSEQ multiplex PCR, the repertoire was profiled, and TCRdb retains in-frame clones only, with some absent. V and J calls and clone size are as listed in that table; D and trimming were resolved from the DNA. The sample holds 200,000 to 300,000 clones, 84% seen once. Material for sequencing was peripheral blood. The origin of this receptor is a human donor in a cohort sampled during active COVID-19.

CDR3 coding DNA: TGTGCCAGCTCACCACTCCCTAGCGGGGGCCTTGGCACAGATACGCAGTATTTT. Its translation is CASSPLPSGGLGTDTQYF. The V call is TRBV18, the J call TRBJ2-3; 10 bases align to TRBD2. CDR1 and CDR2 from the germline V gene are KGHSH and LQKENI. V was pared by 1 base and J by 1 base, with 8 bases of the junction left unmatched. CDR3 length: 18 amino acids.